This T cell receptor beta chain was profiled in a study of shared T cell receptors in the human thymus. The CDR3 is made up of 19 amino acids. Germline V gene lookup returns CDR1 SNHLY and CDR2 FYNNEI. V gave up 5 bases and J gave up 0 bases; unmatched junction bases: 17. Libraries were prepared by immunoSEQ multiplex PCR; TCRdb keeps only in-frame clonotypes and omits some of them. The sample lists hundreds of thousands of clones; about 90% were seen once. These data were likewise used in another study, on human thymus T cells. From that paper: Having surgery to correct congenital heart defects, healthy Finnish infants acted as the donors. In corrective heart surgery, resections were taken, and these provided the thymus tissue. Across thymic and blood repertoires, the usage of V and J genes appeared to be biased. Unrelated individuals were reported by related research to share highly overlapping thymic repertoires.

The receptor was derived from a boy younger than two with a congenital heart defect. J is TRBJ1-2 and V is TRBV2; TRBD1 agrees at 8 bases. Specimen: thymocytes. DNA for the CDR3: TGTGCCAGCAGTTCAGGACAGGGAGAATCGGTGGAGACTAACTATGGCTACACCTTC. It specifies CASSSGQGESVETNYGYTF.